These 10 T cell receptor beta chains came from one sample sequenced in a study of blood T cell repertoires in COVID-19. Sequenced by immunoSEQ multiplex PCR; TCRdb stores in-frame clones only, minus some. The sample carries 250,000 to 300,000 clones, 65% to 90% recorded once. The sequencing sample was made of peripheral blood. The receptors were gathered from a man aged 45-65 years with active or convalescent COVID-19.

This clone was observed a few times. The V and J genes are TRBV19 and TRBJ2-7; D not certain. The CDR3 loop spans 13 amino acids. V was pared by 3 bases and J by 3 bases, with 9 bases between. The germline V gene encodes CDR1 LNHDA and CDR2 SQIVND (reference sequence). CDR3 nucleotide sequence: TGTGCCAGTAGTATTATGTCCGGCTACGAGCAGTACTTC. Translated: CASSIMSGYEQYF.

This chain links TRBV28 with TRBJ1-2, with 10 bases fitting TRBD1. The CDR3 runs to 17 residues. J gave up 8 bases and V 1 base, and 13 bases lay outside the gene matches. CDR1 MDHEN and CDR2 SYDVKM come from the germline V gene. The CDR3 spells CASSLFETGGLRYGYTF. CDR3 coding DNA: TGTGCCAGCAGTTTATTCGAGACAGGGGGCCTTCGATACGGCTACACCTTC.

This clone was picked up one time. The gene calls are TRBV7-9 and TRBJ1-6; D perhaps matches TRBD1 (5 bases). The CDR3 is 13 residues long. V was shortened by 5 bases and J by 9 bases, with 11 bases between the two germline ends. CDR1 is SEHNR, CDR2 FQNEAQ, per germline (reference sequence). The CDR3, as DNA: TGTGCCAGCAGCCCACATGGGGCTTCACCCCTCCACTTT. This encodes CASSPHGASPLHF.

The V call is TRBV28, the J call TRBJ1-2, with no clear D. The CDR3 length is 12 residues. V lost 3 bases to trimming and J lost 4 bases, with 6 bases between them. Germline V lookup: CDR1 MDHEN, CDR2 SYDVKM. The CDR3 protein is CASSFYSYGYTF. The CDR3 DNA reads as TGTGCCAGCAGTTTTTATTCCTATGGCTACACCTTC.

This chain uses TRBV10-3 with TRBJ1-6; D gene unclear. Deletions cut 0 bases from V and 6 bases from J, with 6 bases between. The CDR3 contains 14 residues. Per germline, CDR1 ENHRY and CDR2 SYGVKD. The CDR3 is CAISESRGNSPLHF. The CDR3 DNA sequence: TGTGCCATCAGTGAGTCGAGAGGTAATTCACCCCTCCACTTT.

The rearrangement links TRBV7-2 to TRBJ1-2; D is possibly TRBD1 (6 bases). Germline loops: CDR1 SGHTA, CDR2 FQGNSA. Trimming cost V 4 bases and J 6 bases, with 21 bases left between them. The CDR3 covers 16 residues. The CDR3 region is CASSSKTQVAGDGYTF. In DNA form, the CDR3 reads TGTGCCAGCAGCTCCAAAACCCAGGTGGCAGGGGATGGCTACACCTTC.

V usage is TRBV20-1 and J usage is TRBJ2-3, with D possibly being TRBD2 (5 bases). Germline V lookup: CDR1 DFQATT, CDR2 SNEGSKA (reference sequence). V lost 3 bases and J 8 bases, leaving 18 bases between the germline ends. The CDR3 totals 14 residues. DNA of the CDR3: TGCAGTGCTAGTCGAGCCCTGGGTGGAGGTACGCAGTATTTT. As protein: CSASRALGGGTQYF.

The chain combines TRBV3-1 (or the pseudogene TRBV3-2) with TRBJ1-1, with 9 bases fitting TRBD1. V shed 7 bases and J 4 bases; nucleotides not matched to a gene: 7. CDR1 LGHDT and CDR2 YNNKEL come from the germline V gene (reference sequence). The length of the CDR3 is 14 residues. DNA of the CDR3: TGTGCCAGCAAACAGGGACAGGGACTCACTGAAGCTTTCTTT. It yields the protein CASKQGQGLTEAFF.

This clone was detected a few times. The chain has TRBV7-2 and TRBJ1-2, with 10 positions matching TRBD1. J gave up 8 bases and V 1 base, and 7 bases lay outside the gene matches. Germline V gene lookup returns CDR1 SGHTA and CDR2 FQGNSA. The CDR3 sequence is 15 residues long. The CDR3 region is CASSLVLRGQGGYTF. Written as DNA, the CDR3 is TGTGCCAGCAGCTTAGTACTCCGGGGACAGGGGGGCTACACCTTC.

The V call is TRBV5-1, the J call TRBJ1-1; weak D call: TRBD1 (6 bases). The CDR3 sequence is 13 residues long. Trimming pared 0 bases from V and 7 bases from J, leaving 10 bases between. Germline V CDR1 and CDR2: SGHRS, YFSETQ. The CDR3: CASSLGGGREAFF. The CDR3 coding sequence is TGCGCCAGCAGCTTGGGCGGGGGCCGTGAAGCTTTCTTT.